The rows below give T cell receptor beta chains drawn from one sample of a study of regulatory T cells in long-lasting Graves disease. TCRdb re-called the multiplex PCR reads through MiXCR, storing one row per CDR3 protein. There are fewer than 400,000 distinct CDR3 sequences in the sample; about 20% occur only once, and less than 35% lies in the top ten. Sequencing used peripheral blood mononuclear cells (PBMCs), obtained when the disease was refractory, from a patient treated with antithyroid drugs. Receptors were obtained from a female donor with Graves disease. The CDR3 runs from the conserved cysteine through the conserved F or W. D genes are given only for firm matches. For some rows the clone size is stated as once, few or many, or as a class when expanded; others skip it.

j_call: TRBJ2-1; d_call: TRBD1; v_call: TRBV7-9; clone_size: -; cdr3_length: 19; cdr3_nt: TGTGCCAGCAGCTCCCTCGAGCGGACAGGACCTAACTCCTACAATGAGCAGTTCTTC; cdr3_aa: CASSSLERTGPNSYNEQFF
j_call: TRBJ2-2; d_call: -; v_call: TRBV7-2; clone_size: -; cdr3_length: 14; cdr3_nt: TGTGCCAGCAGCTCGACCCTCCAGGGCGGGGAGCTGTTTTTT; cdr3_aa: CASSSTLQGGELFF
j_call: TRBJ2-7; d_call: -; v_call: TRBV5-6; clone_size: -; cdr3_length: 14; cdr3_nt: TGTGCCAGCAGCGGATATACCGGGACATACGAGCAGTACTTC; cdr3_aa: CASSGYTGTYEQYF
j_call: TRBJ2-7; d_call: -; v_call: TRBV30; clone_size: -; cdr3_length: 13; cdr3_nt: TGTGCCTGGAGTTTGGACGCTACCTACGAGCAGTACTTC; cdr3_aa: CAWSLDATYEQYF
j_call: TRBJ1-2; d_call: -; v_call: TRBV7-2; clone_size: many; cdr3_length: 14; cdr3_nt: TGTGCCAGCAGCTTAGACACAGGGACCTATGGCTACACCTTC; cdr3_aa: CASSLDTGTYGYTF
j_call: TRBJ2-2; d_call: -; v_call: TRBV11-2; clone_size: -; cdr3_length: 15; cdr3_nt: TGTGCCAGCAGCCCGATCCGGGGTCAAACCGGGGAGCTGTTTTTT; cdr3_aa: CASSPIRGQTGELFF
j_call: TRBJ2-7; d_call: -; v_call: TRBV28; clone_size: many; cdr3_length: 17; cdr3_nt: TGTGCCAGCAGCTCCGAGCGTGGCCCGGGACCCCTCTACGAGCAGTACTTC; cdr3_aa: CASSSERGPGPLYEQYF
j_call: TRBJ2-5; d_call: TRBD2; v_call: TRBV11-1; clone_size: -; cdr3_length: 16; cdr3_nt: TGTGCCAGCAGCTTGTTGGGTAGCGGGACCCAAGAGACCCAGTACTTC; cdr3_aa: CASSLLGSGTQETQYF
j_call: TRBJ1-2; d_call: -; v_call: TRBV5-5; clone_size: once; cdr3_length: 13; cdr3_nt: TGTGTCAGCAGCTTTAGGGGGAACTATGGCTACACCTTC; cdr3_aa: CVSSFRGNYGYTF
j_call: TRBJ2-4; d_call: -; v_call: TRBV6-1; clone_size: few; cdr3_length: 11; cdr3_nt: TGTGCCAGTGTCGCGGGGAACATTCAGTACTTC; cdr3_aa: CASVAGNIQYF
j_call: TRBJ2-3; d_call: -; v_call: TRBV2; clone_size: many; cdr3_length: 12; cdr3_nt: TGTGCCAGCAAGATGGACGGAGATACGCAGTATTTT; cdr3_aa: CASKMDGDTQYF
j_call: TRBJ1-1; d_call: -; v_call: TRBV18; clone_size: few; cdr3_length: 13; cdr3_nt: TGTGCCAGCTCACCCACATCCCTTGCTGAAGCTTTCTTT; cdr3_aa: CASSPTSLAEAFF
j_call: TRBJ1-5; d_call: -; v_call: TRBV19; clone_size: few; cdr3_length: 15; cdr3_nt: TGTGCCAGTAGTAGGGCCAGCGGAGCGGATCAGCCCCAGCATTTT; cdr3_aa: CASSRASGADQPQHF
j_call: TRBJ2-5; d_call: TRBD2; v_call: TRBV28; clone_size: many; cdr3_length: 15; cdr3_nt: TGTGCCAGCAGTTTGACGGGGGGATCTGGGGAGACCCAGTACTTC; cdr3_aa: CASSLTGGSGETQYF
j_call: TRBJ2-7; d_call: -; v_call: TRBV9; clone_size: few; cdr3_length: 15; cdr3_nt: TGTGCCAGCAGCGTAGACCCGCAGTCTAGCGCCGAGCAGTACTTC; cdr3_aa: CASSVDPQSSAEQYF
j_call: TRBJ1-1; d_call: TRBD1; v_call: TRBV9; clone_size: -; cdr3_length: 15; cdr3_nt: TGTGCCAGCAGCGCGGACAGGGACTCTCACACTGAAGCTTTCTTT; cdr3_aa: CASSADRDSHTEAFF
j_call: TRBJ1-6; d_call: -; v_call: TRBV3-2; clone_size: -; cdr3_length: 17; cdr3_nt: TGTGCCAGCAGCCAACCGATGACAGGAGATCTTTTCTTCACCCTCCACTTT; cdr3_aa: CASSQPMTGDLFFTLHF
j_call: TRBJ1-1; d_call: -; v_call: TRBV20-1; clone_size: many; cdr3_length: 10; cdr3_nt: TGCAGTGCTAGTTGGACTGAAGCTTTCTTT; cdr3_aa: CSASWTEAFF
j_call: TRBJ2-1; d_call: TRBD2; v_call: TRBV7-2; clone_size: -; cdr3_length: 15; cdr3_nt: TGTGCCAGCAGCTTAGAACTAGCGGGAGTAGGTGAGCAGTTCTTC; cdr3_aa: CASSLELAGVGEQFF
j_call: TRBJ1-1; d_call: -; v_call: TRBV2; clone_size: many; cdr3_length: 14; cdr3_nt: TGTGCCAGCCGGTCTTGGGACGTGAACACTGAAGCTTTCTTT; cdr3_aa: CASRSWDVNTEAFF
j_call: TRBJ2-1; d_call: -; v_call: TRBV7-2; clone_size: few; cdr3_length: 17; cdr3_nt: TGTGCCAGCAGCTTACGTGCCCTGGAGCTCTCCTACAATGAGCAGTTCTTC; cdr3_aa: CASSLRALELSYNEQFF
j_call: TRBJ2-3; d_call: TRBD1; v_call: TRBV28; clone_size: few; cdr3_length: 16; cdr3_nt: TGTGCCAGCAGGCCCGGACAGGGGGCGGGAGCAGATACGCAGTATTTT; cdr3_aa: CASRPGQGAGADTQYF
j_call: TRBJ1-2; d_call: -; v_call: TRBV4-2; clone_size: few; cdr3_length: 13; cdr3_nt: TGTGCCAGCAGCCAAGAAGCGGGGGATGGCTACACCTTC; cdr3_aa: CASSQEAGDGYTF
j_call: TRBJ1-5; d_call: -; v_call: TRBV4-1; clone_size: -; cdr3_length: 15; cdr3_nt: TGCGCCAGCAGCCCGGTACACCCAAGCAATCAGCCCCAGCATTTT; cdr3_aa: CASSPVHPSNQPQHF
j_call: TRBJ2-4; d_call: -; v_call: TRBV27; clone_size: many; cdr3_length: 12; cdr3_nt: TGTGCCAGCAGTCTAACAGGGAACATTCAGTACTTC; cdr3_aa: CASSLTGNIQYF
j_call: TRBJ1-1; d_call: -; v_call: TRBV6-1; clone_size: -; cdr3_length: 15; cdr3_nt: TGTGCCAGCAGGCGGACAGTCCCGAGAACCACTGAAGCTTTCTTT; cdr3_aa: CASRRTVPRTTEAFF
j_call: TRBJ2-5; d_call: TRBD1; v_call: TRBV12-3/TRBV12-4; clone_size: -; cdr3_length: 15; cdr3_nt: TGTGCCAGCAGTTTCCGGACAGGCGATCAAGAGACCCAGTACTTC; cdr3_aa: CASSFRTGDQETQYF
j_call: TRBJ2-5; d_call: -; v_call: TRBV7-8; clone_size: many; cdr3_length: 14; cdr3_nt: TGTGCCAGCAGCTTAGTGTCAGAAGAAGAGACCCAGTACTTC; cdr3_aa: CASSLVSEEETQYF
j_call: TRBJ1-1; d_call: -; v_call: TRBV7-2; clone_size: few; cdr3_length: 14; cdr3_nt: TGTGCCAGCAGCCCCCGTGCCGGGGGCACTGAAGCTTTCTTT; cdr3_aa: CASSPRAGGTEAFF
j_call: TRBJ2-7; d_call: TRBD2; v_call: TRBV6-2/TRBV6-3; clone_size: few; cdr3_length: 16; cdr3_nt: TGTGCCAGCAGGCACCAACCGGGACTAGCAGGCTACGAGCAGTACTTC; cdr3_aa: CASRHQPGLAGYEQYF
j_call: TRBJ1-2; d_call: -; v_call: TRBV7-9; clone_size: -; cdr3_length: 13; cdr3_nt: TGTGCCAGCAGCCCCGAGGTTTGGTATGGCTACACCTTC; cdr3_aa: CASSPEVWYGYTF
j_call: TRBJ1-3; d_call: -; v_call: TRBV20-1; clone_size: -; cdr3_length: 13; cdr3_nt: TGCAGTGCTAGAGGCGGTACTGGAAACACCATATATTTT; cdr3_aa: CSARGGTGNTIYF
j_call: TRBJ2-7; d_call: -; v_call: TRBV20-1; clone_size: -; cdr3_length: 11; cdr3_nt: TGCAGTGCTAGCCCCGGGAGCGGGCAGTACTTC; cdr3_aa: CSASPGSGQYF
j_call: TRBJ1-6; d_call: -; v_call: TRBV11-2; clone_size: many; cdr3_length: 12; cdr3_nt: TGTGCCAGCAGCTTCGGCTTTAGGAACCTCCACTTT; cdr3_aa: CASSFGFRNLHF
j_call: TRBJ1-6; d_call: -; v_call: TRBV27; clone_size: many; cdr3_length: 14; cdr3_nt: TGTGCCAGCAGTAACAGGGTCCCACATTCACCCCTCCACTTT; cdr3_aa: CASSNRVPHSPLHF
j_call: TRBJ1-4; d_call: -; v_call: TRBV29-1; clone_size: -; cdr3_length: 13; cdr3_nt: TGCAGCGTTTCTCGGGGAGTCGGTGAAAAACTGTTTTTT; cdr3_aa: CSVSRGVGEKLFF
j_call: TRBJ1-2; d_call: -; v_call: TRBV12-3/TRBV12-4; clone_size: many; cdr3_length: 13; cdr3_nt: TGTGCCAGCAGTTACGTGGGGGGGGGGGGCTACACCTTC; cdr3_aa: CASSYVGGGGYTF